This T cell receptor beta chain was profiled in a study of T and B cells in COVID-19 patients. BIOMED2 TRB-A/B primer pools were used in multiplex TRB PCR. TCRdb recomputed calls from the multiplex PCR reads with MiXCR, one row per CDR3 protein. The table lists around 23,000 distinct CDR3 sequences, 25% to 30% of them singletons. This clonotype was picked up a small number of times. From blood, roughly 220-550 ng of genomic DNA served as TRB template. This TCR derives from a human donor who had recovered from COVID-19. Sequencing was performed on blood.

The CDR3 bases are TGTGCCAGCTCACCAGGAGGGGCCGAGGGTGGCTACACCTTC. It codes for CASSPGGAEGGYTF. The rearrangement links TRBV18 to TRBJ1-2; D is perhaps TRBD1 (5 bases). This CDR3 has 14 amino acids. From germline, CDR1 is KGHSH and CDR2 LQKENI. V was cut by 2 bases and J by 7 bases, with 14 bases left in between. Based on the CDR3 plus reference TRBV18 and TRBJ1-2, the full variable domain is NAGVMQNPRHLVRRRGQEARLRCSPMKGHSHVYWYRQLPEEGLKFMVYLQKENIIDESGMPKERFSAEFPKEGPSILRIQQVVRGDSAAYFCASSPGGAEGGYTFGSGTRLTVV.